This TCR beta chain stems from a study of blood T cell repertoires in COVID-19. Study-wide context: The United States, Italy and Spain were the sources of the acute and convalescent COVID-19 samples.

Method: immunoSEQ multiplex PCR; TCRdb's copy keeps in-frame clones and lacks some. The sample shows about 370,000 clones, about 89% of them seen only once. Patients of the Seattle cohort, enrolled during active infection, were followed longitudinally. CDR1 SEHNR and CDR2 FQNEAQ come from the germline V gene (reference sequence). The CDR3 is 16 amino acids. V lost 4 bases to trimming and J lost 10 bases; unmatched junction nucleotides: 14. The sequence was obtained from a woman aged 25 to 39 with COVID-19, enrolled during active disease. Sequencing was carried out using peripheral blood. The V and J genes are TRBV7-9 and TRBJ2-5; 11 bases map to TRBD1. CDR3 in amino acids: CASSWGFGTGGDDQYF. In DNA form, the CDR3 reads TGTGCCAGCAGCTGGGGATTCGGGACAGGGGGAGATGACCAGTACTTC.